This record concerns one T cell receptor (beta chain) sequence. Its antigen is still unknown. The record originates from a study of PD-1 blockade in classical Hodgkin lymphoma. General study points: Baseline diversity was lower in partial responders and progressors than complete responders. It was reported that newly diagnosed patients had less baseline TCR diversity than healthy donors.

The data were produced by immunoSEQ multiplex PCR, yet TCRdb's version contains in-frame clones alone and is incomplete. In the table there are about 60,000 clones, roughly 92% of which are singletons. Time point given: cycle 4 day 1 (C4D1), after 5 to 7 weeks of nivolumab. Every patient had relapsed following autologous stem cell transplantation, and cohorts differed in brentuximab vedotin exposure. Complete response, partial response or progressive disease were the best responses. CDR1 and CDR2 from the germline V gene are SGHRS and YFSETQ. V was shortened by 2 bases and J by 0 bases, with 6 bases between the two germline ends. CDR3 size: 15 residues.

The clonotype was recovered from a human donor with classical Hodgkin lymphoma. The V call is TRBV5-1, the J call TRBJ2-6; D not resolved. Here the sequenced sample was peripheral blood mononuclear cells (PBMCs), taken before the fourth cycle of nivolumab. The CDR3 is CASSLVLSGANVLTF. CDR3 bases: TGCGCCAGCAGCTTAGTGCTCTCTGGGGCCAACGTCCTGACTTTC.